A few counts support the clone carrying this T cell receptor (beta chain). The antigen remains unidentified. TCR beta libraries were built with iRepertoire HTBI primers and Arm-PCR of CDR3 regions. TCRdb re-derived calls from the multiplex PCR reads in MiXCR, one entry per CDR3 protein. The data show about 400,000 distinct CDR3 sequences, about 15% seen once. This entry comes from a study of regulatory T cells in long-lasting Graves disease. The CDR3 consists of 16 residues. Unmatched junction bases numbered 15, after V lost 9 bases and J lost 6 bases. Per germline, CDR1 LGHDT and CDR2 YNNKEL (reference sequence). Study-wide findings and caveats: Thyroid tissue was not sampled; only peripheral blood was.

Time point given: newly diagnosed GD, antithyroid drugs for less than 3 months. TCR sequences were obtained from RNA taken from PBMCs. In addition, the sample was reused for a study of T cells in Graves' hyperthyroidism and ophthalmopathy.

Here the sequenced sample was peripheral blood mononuclear cells (PBMCs), taken at new diagnosis, from a patient treated with antithyroid drugs. V is TRBV3-1 and J is TRBJ2-3; 10 bases map to TRBD2. The clonotype originates from a woman between 35 and 50 years old with Graves disease. The CDR3 loop is CASRTSGTLLGDTQYF. CDR3 nucleotides: TGTGCCAGTCGGACTAGCGGCACTTTGTTAGGGGATACGCAGTATTTT.